A single sample is the source of the 6 T cell receptor beta chains below, sequenced in a study of cytomegalovirus exposure and HLA in healthy donors. The PCR ran on 60 Vbeta and 13 Jbeta primers. Profiled with immunoSEQ multiplex PCR; TCRdb holds only in-frame clones, not every one. The sample yields about 100,000 clones, around four fifths seen once. The sequenced sample was PBMCs. Receptors were obtained from a man between 40 and 49 years old in good health and CMV-seronegative.

This clone was seen a single time. CDR3 coding DNA: TGTGCCAGCAGCTTAAGGGGGAGCAATCAGCCCCAGCATTTT. This translates into CASSLRGSNQPQHF. The chain is built from TRBV7-2 and TRBJ1-5; a possible D gene is TRBD1 (6 bases). Germline V gene data show CDR1 as SGHTA and CDR2 as FQGNSA. The CDR3 is 14 residues long. V was trimmed by 2 bases and J by 1 base, leaving 6 bases between them.

Notes on this clone: At one end the junction does not follow the germline gene, possibly because of a read error. V usage is TRBV11-2 and J usage is TRBJ2-1; possibly TRBD1 for D (5 bases). The CDR3 runs 13 residues. Per germline, CDR1 SGHAT and CDR2 FQNNGV. The CDR3 nucleotides are TGTGCCCGCAGCAGGACAAACTACAATGAGCAGTTCTTC. Its translation: CARSRTNYNEQFF.

V and J are TRBV18 and TRBJ2-7, with 7 bases aligning to TRBD2. The germline V gene has CDR1 KGHSH and CDR2 LQKENI. J gave up 0 bases and V 3 bases, and 8 bases lay outside the gene matches. This CDR3 has 16 residues. This CDR3 reads CASSPLPGRSSYEQYF. The CDR3 bases are TGTGCCAGCTCACCTCTCCCCGGGAGGAGCTCCTACGAGCAGTACTTC. The whole variable domain, remainder taken from reference TRBV18 and TRBJ2-7, is NAGVMQNPRHLVRRRGQEARLRCSPMKGHSHVYWYRQLPEEGLKFMVYLQKENIIDESGMPKERFSAEFPKEGPSILRIQQVVRGDSAAYFCASSPLPGRSSYEQYFGPGTRLTVT.

The chain is built from TRBV7-8 and TRBJ1-2; TRBD1 matches at 7 bases. V was pared by 3 bases and J by 6 bases, with 10 bases of the junction left unmatched. The V gene's germline CDR1 is SGHVS and CDR2 FQNEAQ. The CDR3 spans 15 residues. DNA of the CDR3: TGTGCCAGCAGCTTTCCGCGGACAGGACCGGATGGCTACACCTTC. Translating it yields CASSFPRTGPDGYTF.

The chain recombines TRBV6-6 with TRBJ2-5, with 8 nucleotides matching TRBD1. V lost 2 bases to trimming and J lost 5 bases; unmatched junction nucleotides: 7. Germline CDR1 MNHNY, CDR2 SVGAGI (reference sequence). This CDR3 has 15 amino acids. Written as DNA, the CDR3 is TGTGCCAGCAGTTACCAGACAGGGGTTGGGGAGACCCAGTACTTC. Translated: CASSYQTGVGETQYF.

The V call is TRBV21-1, the J call TRBJ1-4; TRBD1, as called in the table, went unchecked against the DNA. TRBV21-1 is deemed a pseudogene. The CDR3 contains 15 residues. For the CDR3, the DNA is TGTGCCAGCAGCAAAGCCGGGACAGATAGAGAAAAACTGTTTTTT. Amino acids: CASSKAGTDREKLFF.